This T cell receptor (beta chain) is drawn from a study of T cell responses to AZD1222 COVID-19 vaccine. Points from the study as a whole: There were vaccine-associated CD4 TCRs across spike, dominant at 160-218 and 743-854. Only a handful of AZD1222 recipients, more than 5 in all, had baseline seropositivity. Clonal diversity may have been underestimated, and the donors were mostly white British, with more females than males.

Points on this clone: The antigen is not known.

Here immunoSEQ multiplex PCR was the method, and the copy in TCRdb shows in-frame clones only, minus some. The data hold 100,000 to 120,000 clones, with approximately 92% observed a single time. The receptor was isolated from an adult who received the AZD1222 COVID-19 vaccine. The material was peripheral blood, obtained 28 days after the second AZD1222 dose.

In DNA, the CDR3 is TGCAGCGTGGTTGTTATCGCAACCCTAAACACTGAAGCTTTCTTT. Encoded protein: CSVVVIATLNTEAFF. The chain has TRBV29-1 and TRBJ1-1; the D is unclear. Germline CDR1 is SQVTM and CDR2 is ANQGSEA. The CDR3 length is 15 residues. The V and J ends lost 6 bases and 2 bases respectively, with 19 bases between them. Variable domain in full (rest from reference TRBV29-1 and TRBJ1-1): SAVISQKPSRDICQRGTSLTIQCQVDSQVTMMFWYRQQPGQSLTLIATANQGSEATYESGFVIDKFPISRPNLTFSTLTVSNMSPEDSSIYLCSVVVIATLNTEAFFGQGTRLTVV.